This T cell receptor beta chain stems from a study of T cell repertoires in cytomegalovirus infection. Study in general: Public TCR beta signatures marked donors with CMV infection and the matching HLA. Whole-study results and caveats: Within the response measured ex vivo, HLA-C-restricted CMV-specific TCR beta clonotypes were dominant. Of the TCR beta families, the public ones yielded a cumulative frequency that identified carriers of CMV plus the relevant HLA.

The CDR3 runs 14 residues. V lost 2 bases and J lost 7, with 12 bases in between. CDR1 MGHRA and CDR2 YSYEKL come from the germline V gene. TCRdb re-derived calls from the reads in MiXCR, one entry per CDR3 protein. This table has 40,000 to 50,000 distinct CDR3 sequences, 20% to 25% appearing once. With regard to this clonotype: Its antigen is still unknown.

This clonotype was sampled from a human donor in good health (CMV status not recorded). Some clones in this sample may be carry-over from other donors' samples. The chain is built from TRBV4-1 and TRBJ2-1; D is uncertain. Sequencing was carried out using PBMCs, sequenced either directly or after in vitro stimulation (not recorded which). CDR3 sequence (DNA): TGCGCCAGCAGCCAACCTGCGGTTGGGAATGAGCAGTTCTTC. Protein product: CASSQPAVGNEQFF.